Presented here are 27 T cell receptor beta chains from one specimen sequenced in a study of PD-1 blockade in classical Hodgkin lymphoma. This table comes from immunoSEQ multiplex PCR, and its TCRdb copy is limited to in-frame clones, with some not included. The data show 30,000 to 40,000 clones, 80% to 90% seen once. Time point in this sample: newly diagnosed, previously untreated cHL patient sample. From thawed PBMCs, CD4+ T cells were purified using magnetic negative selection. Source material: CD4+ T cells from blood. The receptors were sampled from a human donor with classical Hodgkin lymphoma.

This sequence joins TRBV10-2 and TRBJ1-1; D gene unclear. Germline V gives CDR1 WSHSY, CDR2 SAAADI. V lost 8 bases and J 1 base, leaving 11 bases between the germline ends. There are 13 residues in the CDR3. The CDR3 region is CASGLAKNTEAFF. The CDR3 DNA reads TGCGCCAGCGGTTTGGCAAAGAACACTGAAGCTTTCTTT.

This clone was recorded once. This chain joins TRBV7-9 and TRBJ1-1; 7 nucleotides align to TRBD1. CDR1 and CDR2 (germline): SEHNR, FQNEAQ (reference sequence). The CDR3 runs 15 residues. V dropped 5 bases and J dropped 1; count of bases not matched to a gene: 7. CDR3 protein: CASSVRQGRNTEAFF. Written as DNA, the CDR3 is TGTGCCAGCAGCGTCCGACAGGGCCGGAACACTGAAGCTTTCTTT. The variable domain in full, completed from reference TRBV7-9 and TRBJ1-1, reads DTGVSQNPRHKITKRGQNVTFRCDPISEHNRLYWYRQTLGQGPEFLTYFQNEAQLEKSRLLSDRFSAERPKGSFSTLEIQRTEQGDSAMYLCASSVRQGRNTEAFFGQGTRLTVV.

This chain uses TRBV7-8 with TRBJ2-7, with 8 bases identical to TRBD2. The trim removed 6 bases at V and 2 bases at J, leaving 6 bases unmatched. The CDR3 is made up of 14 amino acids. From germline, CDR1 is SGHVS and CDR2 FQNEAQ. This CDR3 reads CASSLAGKTYEQYF. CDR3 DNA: TGTGCCAGCAGTCTAGCGGGCAAGACCTACGAGCAGTACTTC.

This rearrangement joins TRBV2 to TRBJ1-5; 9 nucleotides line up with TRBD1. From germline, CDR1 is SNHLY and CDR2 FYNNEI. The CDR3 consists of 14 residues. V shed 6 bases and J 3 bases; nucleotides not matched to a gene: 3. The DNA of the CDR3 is TGTGCCAGCAGCTGGGACAGGGACAATCAGCCCCAGCATTTT. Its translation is CASSWDRDNQPQHF.

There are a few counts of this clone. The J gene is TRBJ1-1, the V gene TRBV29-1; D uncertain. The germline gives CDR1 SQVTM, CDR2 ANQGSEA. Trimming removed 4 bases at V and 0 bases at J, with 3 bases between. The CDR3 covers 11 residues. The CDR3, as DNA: TGCAGCGTTGTACTGAACACTGAAGCTTTCTTT. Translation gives CSVVLNTEAFF.

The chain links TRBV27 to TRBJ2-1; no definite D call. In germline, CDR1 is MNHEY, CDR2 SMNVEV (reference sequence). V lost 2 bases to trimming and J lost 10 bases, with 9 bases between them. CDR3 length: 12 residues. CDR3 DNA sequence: TGTGCCAGCAGTTTAGGCCCCTCGGAGCAGTTCTTC. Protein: CASSLGPSEQFF.

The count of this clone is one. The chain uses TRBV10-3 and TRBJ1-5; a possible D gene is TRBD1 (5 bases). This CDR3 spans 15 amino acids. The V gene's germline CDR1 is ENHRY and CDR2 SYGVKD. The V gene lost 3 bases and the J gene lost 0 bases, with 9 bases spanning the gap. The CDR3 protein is CAISDNGGSNQPQHF. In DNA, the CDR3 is TGTGCCATCAGTGATAACGGGGGTAGCAATCAGCCCCAGCATTTT.

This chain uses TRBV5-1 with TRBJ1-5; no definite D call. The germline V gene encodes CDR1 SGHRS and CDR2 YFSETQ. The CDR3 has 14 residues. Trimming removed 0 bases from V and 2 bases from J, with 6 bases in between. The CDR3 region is CASSLEGGNQPQHF. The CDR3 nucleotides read TGCGCCAGCAGCTTGGAGGGTGGCAATCAGCCCCAGCATTTT. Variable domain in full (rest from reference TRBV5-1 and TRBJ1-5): KAGVTQTPRYLIKTRGQQVTLSCSPISGHRSVSWYQQTPGQGLQFLFEYFSETQRNKGNFPGRFSGRQFSNSRSEMNVSTLELGDSALYLCASSLEGGNQPQHFGDGTRLSIL.

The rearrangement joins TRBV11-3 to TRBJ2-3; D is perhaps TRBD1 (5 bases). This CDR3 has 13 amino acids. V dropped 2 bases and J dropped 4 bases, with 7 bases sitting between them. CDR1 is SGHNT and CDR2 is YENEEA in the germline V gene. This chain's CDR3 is CASSLWGADTQYF. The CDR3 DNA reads TGTGCCAGCAGCTTATGGGGCGCAGATACGCAGTATTTT.

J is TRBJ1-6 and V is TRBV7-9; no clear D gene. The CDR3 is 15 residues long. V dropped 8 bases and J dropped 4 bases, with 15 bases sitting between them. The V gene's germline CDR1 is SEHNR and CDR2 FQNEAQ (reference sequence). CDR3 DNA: TGTGCCAGCTCGGGTCGGATGCCTTATAATTCACCCCTCCACTTT. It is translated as CASSGRMPYNSPLHF.

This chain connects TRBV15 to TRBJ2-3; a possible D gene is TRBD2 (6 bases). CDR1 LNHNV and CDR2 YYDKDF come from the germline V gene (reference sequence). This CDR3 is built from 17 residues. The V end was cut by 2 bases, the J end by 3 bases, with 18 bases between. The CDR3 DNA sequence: TGTGCCACCAGCAGACCCCCGGCGGGATTGGGAACAGATACGCAGTATTTT. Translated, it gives CATSRPPAGLGTDTQYF.

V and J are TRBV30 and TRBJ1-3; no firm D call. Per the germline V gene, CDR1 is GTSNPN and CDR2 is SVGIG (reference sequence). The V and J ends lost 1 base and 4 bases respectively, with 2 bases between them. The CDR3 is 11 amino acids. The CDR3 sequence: CAWSGGNTIYF. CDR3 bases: TGTGCCTGGAGTGGGGGAAACACCATATATTTT.

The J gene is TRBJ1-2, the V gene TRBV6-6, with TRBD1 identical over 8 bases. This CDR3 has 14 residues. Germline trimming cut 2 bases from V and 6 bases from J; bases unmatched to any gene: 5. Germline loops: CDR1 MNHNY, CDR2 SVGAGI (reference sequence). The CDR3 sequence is CASSYAGGDNGYTF. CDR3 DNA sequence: TGTGCCAGCAGTTACGCAGGGGGCGATAATGGCTACACCTTC.

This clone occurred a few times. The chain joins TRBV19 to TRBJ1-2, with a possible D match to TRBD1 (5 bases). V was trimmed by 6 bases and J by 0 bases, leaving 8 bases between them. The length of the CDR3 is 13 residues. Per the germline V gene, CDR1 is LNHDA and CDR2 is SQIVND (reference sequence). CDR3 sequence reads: CASRDNTNYGYTF. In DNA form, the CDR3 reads TGTGCCAGTAGGGACAATACTAACTATGGCTACACCTTC.

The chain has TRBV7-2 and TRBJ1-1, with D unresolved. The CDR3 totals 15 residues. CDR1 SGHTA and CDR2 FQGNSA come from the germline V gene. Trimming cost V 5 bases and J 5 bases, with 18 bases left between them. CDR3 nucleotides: TGTGCCAGCAGCCCCTTAAGTGGCCTTGCAACTGAAGCTTTCTTT. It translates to CASSPLSGLATEAFF.

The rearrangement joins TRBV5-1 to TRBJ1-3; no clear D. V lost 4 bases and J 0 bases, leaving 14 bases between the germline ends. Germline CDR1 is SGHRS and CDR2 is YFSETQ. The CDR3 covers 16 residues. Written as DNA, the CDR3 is TGCGCCAGCAGCACGAGGGCGGGAGCCTCTGGAAACACCATATATTTT. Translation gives CASSTRAGASGNTIYF.

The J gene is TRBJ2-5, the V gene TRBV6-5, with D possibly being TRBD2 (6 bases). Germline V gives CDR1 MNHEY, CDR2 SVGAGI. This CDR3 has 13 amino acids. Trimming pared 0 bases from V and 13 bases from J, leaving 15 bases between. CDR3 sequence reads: CASSYSGAGRGYF. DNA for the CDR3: TGTGCCAGCAGTTACTCCGGAGCGGGCCGCGGGTACTTC.

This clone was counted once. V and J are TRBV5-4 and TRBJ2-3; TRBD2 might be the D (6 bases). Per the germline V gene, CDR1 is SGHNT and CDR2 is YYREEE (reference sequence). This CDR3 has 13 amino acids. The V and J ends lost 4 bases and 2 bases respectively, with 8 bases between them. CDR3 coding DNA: TGTGCCAGCAGCCGGGACTCCACAGATACGCAGTATTTT. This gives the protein CASSRDSTDTQYF.

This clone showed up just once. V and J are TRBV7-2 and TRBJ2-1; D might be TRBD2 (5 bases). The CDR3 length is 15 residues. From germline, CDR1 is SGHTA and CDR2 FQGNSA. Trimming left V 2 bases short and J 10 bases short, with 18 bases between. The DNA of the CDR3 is TGTGCCAGCAGCTTAACGTATGGAGCGGCAGAAGAGCAGTTCTTC. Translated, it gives CASSLTYGAAEEQFF.

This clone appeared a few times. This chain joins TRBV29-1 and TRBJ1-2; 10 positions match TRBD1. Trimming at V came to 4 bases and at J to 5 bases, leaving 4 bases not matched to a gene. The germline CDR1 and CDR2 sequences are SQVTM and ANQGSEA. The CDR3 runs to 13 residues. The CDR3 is CSVGDRGGYGYTF. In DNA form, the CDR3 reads TGCAGCGTTGGGGACAGGGGAGGATATGGCTACACCTTC.

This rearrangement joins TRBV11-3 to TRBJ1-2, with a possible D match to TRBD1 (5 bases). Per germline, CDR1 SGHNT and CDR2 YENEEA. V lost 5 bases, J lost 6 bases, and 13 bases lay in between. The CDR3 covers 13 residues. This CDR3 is CASSEDSLDGYTF. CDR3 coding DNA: TGTGCCAGCAGCGAAGACAGCTTGGATGGCTACACCTTC.

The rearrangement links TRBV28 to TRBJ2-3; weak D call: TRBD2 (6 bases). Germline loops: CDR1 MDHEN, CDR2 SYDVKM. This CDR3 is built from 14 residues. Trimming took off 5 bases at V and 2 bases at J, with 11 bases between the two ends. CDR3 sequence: CASSTGGNTDTQYF. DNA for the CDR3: TGTGCCAGCAGTACAGGAGGGAACACAGATACGCAGTATTTT.

The CDR3, as DNA: TGTGCCAGCTACGACGGGATGAACACTGAAGCTTTCTTT. It codes for CASYDGMNTEAFF. This chain links TRBV18 with TRBJ1-1; D ambiguous. The germline V gene has CDR1 KGHSH and CDR2 LQKENI. This CDR3 comprises 13 residues. Trimming stripped 7 bases from V and 0 bases from J, with 9 bases between.

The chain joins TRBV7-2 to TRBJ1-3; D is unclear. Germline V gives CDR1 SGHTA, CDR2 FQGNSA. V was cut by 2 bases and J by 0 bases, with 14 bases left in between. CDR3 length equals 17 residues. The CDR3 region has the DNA TGTGCCAGCAGCTTAAACCCCGCGCGGAGCTCTGGAAACACCATATATTTT. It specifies CASSLNPARSSGNTIYF.

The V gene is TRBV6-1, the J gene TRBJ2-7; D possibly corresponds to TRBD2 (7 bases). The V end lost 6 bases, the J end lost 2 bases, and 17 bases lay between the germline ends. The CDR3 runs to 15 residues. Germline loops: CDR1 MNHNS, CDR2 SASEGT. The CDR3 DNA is TGTGCCAGCAGCCCTCGGGGGGCGACTACCTACGAGCAGTACTTC. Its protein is CASSPRGATTYEQYF.

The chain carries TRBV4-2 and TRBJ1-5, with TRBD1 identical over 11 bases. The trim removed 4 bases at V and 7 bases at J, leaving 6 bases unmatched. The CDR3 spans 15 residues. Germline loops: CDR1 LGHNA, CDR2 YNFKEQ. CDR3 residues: CASSRWTGGGQPQHF. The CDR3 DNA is TGTGCCAGCAGCCGATGGACAGGGGGCGGACAGCCCCAGCATTTT.

CDR3 sequence reads: CASSLAGASYEQYF. In DNA, the CDR3 is TGTGCCAGCAGCTTAGCGGGGGCATCCTACGAGCAGTACTTC. The chain combines TRBV5-4 with TRBJ2-7, with 8 bases aligning to TRBD2. The CDR3 is 14 residues long. Germline V gene lookup returns CDR1 SGHNT and CDR2 YYREEE (reference sequence). Trimming took 2 bases from V and 1 from J; bases not matched to a gene: 2.